Listed here are 29 T cell receptor beta chains from one sample, sequenced in a study of blood T cell repertoires in COVID-19. TCRdb keeps only in-frame clones here, not all; method: immunoSEQ multiplex PCR. Of around 100,000 clones detected, about 90% appear once; the ten largest clones hold 3.5%. Sample: peripheral blood. All receptors derive from a human donor in a cohort sampled during active COVID-19.

The V and J genes are TRBV7-2 and TRBJ2-7; maybe TRBD1 (7 bases). Looked up from germline, CDR1 is SGHTA and CDR2 is FQGNSA. The V end was cut by 5 bases, the J end by 3 bases, with 20 bases between. CDR3 length: 16 amino acids. The CDR3 DNA follows: TGTGCCAGCAGCCGGACAGGCGGGAATGGCTACTACGAGCAGTACTTC. It is translated as CASSRTGGNGYYEQYF. The complete variable domain, with remaining parts taken from reference TRBV7-2 and TRBJ2-7, reads GAGVSQSPSNKVTEKGKDVELRCDPISGHTALYWYRQSLGQGLEFLIYFQGNSAPDKSGLPSDRFSAERTGGSVSTLTIQRTQQEDSAVYLCASSRTGGNGYYEQYFGPGTRLTVT.

V gene TRBV5-1 combines with J gene TRBJ2-1; 9 nucleotides agree with TRBD1. After removal of 4 bases from V and 7 bases from J, the junction contained 6 bases not matched to a gene. The CDR3 contains 14 residues. From germline, CDR1 is SGHRS and CDR2 YFSETQ. The CDR3 is CASSIGTGRNEQFF. The CDR3 nucleotides read TGCGCCAGCAGCATTGGGACAGGGAGGAATGAGCAGTTCTTC.

The chain recombines TRBV18 with TRBJ2-3; 14 nucleotides align to TRBD2. Germline V gene lookup returns CDR1 KGHSH and CDR2 LQKENI. The CDR3 contains 14 residues. The junction had 2 bases not matched to a gene; V was cut back by 8 bases and J by 4 bases. Written as DNA, the CDR3 is TGTGCCAGCGAGACTAGCGGGAGGGCAGATACGCAGTATTTT. Translation gives CASETSGRADTQYF.

The J gene is TRBJ2-2, the V gene TRBV9, with TRBD2 matching over 8 bases. J was trimmed by 6 bases and V by 0 bases; bases with no gene match: 4. The CDR3 runs 15 residues. Germline V gene sequence: CDR1 SGDLS, CDR2 YYNGEE. The CDR3 region is CASSVGGAGAGELFF. For the CDR3, the DNA is TGTGCCAGCAGCGTAGGGGGAGCGGGAGCCGGGGAGCTGTTTTTT.

The chain combines TRBV7-9 with TRBJ1-2; no clear D gene. The CDR3 contains 15 residues. Germline V gene data show CDR1 as SEHNR and CDR2 as FQNEAQ (reference sequence). V was cut by 1 base and J by 6 bases, with 15 bases left in between. The chain's CDR3 is CASSLEVPARDGYTF. In DNA form, the CDR3 reads TGTGCCAGCAGCTTAGAGGTGCCCGCGAGGGATGGCTACACCTTC.

The CDR3 reads CASSSAGGFTGELFF. CDR3 DNA: TGCGCCAGCAGCTCGGCGGGAGGTTTCACCGGGGAGCTGTTTTTT. The J gene is TRBJ2-2, the V gene TRBV5-1; 8 positions agree with TRBD2. The CDR3 has 15 residues. Germline values: CDR1 SGHRS, CDR2 YFSETQ. J was trimmed by 4 bases and V by 3 bases; bases with no gene match: 5.

The chain joins TRBV14 to TRBJ1-2; D not certain. CDR3 length equals 16 residues. Germline CDR1 and CDR2: SGHDN and FVKESK. V dropped 3 bases and J dropped 2 bases, with 16 bases sitting between them. In DNA form, the CDR3 reads TGTGCCAGCAGCCAGACTTTCGGACTCACAAACTATGGCTACACCTTC. This codes for CASSQTFGLTNYGYTF.

The rearrangement uses TRBV11-2 and TRBJ2-3, with D unresolved. The length of the CDR3 is 11 residues. V dropped 5 bases and J dropped 6 bases, with 6 bases sitting between them. Germline V CDR1 and CDR2: SGHAT, FQNNGV. This CDR3 reads CASSPLDTQYF. The CDR3 DNA follows: TGTGCCAGCAGCCCCCTGGATACGCAGTATTTT.

A single count supports this clone. The rearrangement uses TRBV27 and TRBJ1-1, with TRBD1 as a possible D gene (6 bases). There are 14 residues in the CDR3. Germline CDR1 MNHEY, CDR2 SMNVEV (reference sequence). The V end lost 6 bases, the J end lost 3 bases, and 14 bases lay between the germline ends. The CDR3 sequence is CASSAGVPYTEAFF. The CDR3, as DNA: TGTGCCAGCAGCGCAGGGGTCCCATACACTGAAGCTTTCTTT.

This chain connects TRBV6-5 to TRBJ1-1; the D gene is possibly TRBD1 (6 bases). CDR3 length: 15 residues. V was clipped by 5 bases and J by 3 bases, with 16 bases between them. Germline V gene data show CDR1 as MNHEY and CDR2 as SVGAGI. The CDR3 reads CASSPRGTGHTEAFF. The CDR3 coding sequence is TGTGCCAGCAGTCCCCGTGGTACAGGGCACACTGAAGCTTTCTTT.

The CDR3: CASSLTDLEGMAEAFF. The CDR3 bases are TGTGCCAGCAGCTTAACCGACCTAGAGGGAATGGCTGAAGCTTTCTTT. The rearrangement uses TRBV7-8 and TRBJ1-1; D unresolved. The CDR3 loop spans 16 amino acids. The ends were cut back, 2 bases at V and 6 bases at J, with 19 bases in the middle. Germline V CDR1 and CDR2: SGHVS, FQNEAQ.

The chain uses TRBV29-1 and TRBJ1-2, with 8 positions matching TRBD1. The CDR3 loop spans 14 amino acids. The junction had 12 bases not matched to a gene; V was cut back by 6 bases and J by 6 bases. CDR1 and CDR2 from the germline V gene are SQVTM and ANQGSEA. DNA for the CDR3: TGCAGCGTAGACAGGGGCTTTGGCGTCGATGGCTACACCTTC. Its translation: CSVDRGFGVDGYTF.

The rearrangement links TRBV4-1 to TRBJ1-5; maybe TRBD1 (6 bases). V shed 2 bases and J shed 5 bases, with 16 bases lying between them. CDR3 length equals 16 residues. Germline CDR1 MGHRA, CDR2 YSYEKL. The CDR3 is CASSQWSTGLHQPQHF. The CDR3 DNA reads as TGCGCCAGCAGCCAATGGTCGACAGGTCTTCATCAGCCCCAGCATTTT.

The chain has TRBV5-6 and TRBJ1-6; 9 bases fit TRBD1. With 5 bases clipped from V and 4 bases from J, the junction kept 10 bases outside the gene matches. The CDR3 is 17 amino acids. Germline loops: CDR1 SGHDT, CDR2 YYEEEE. CDR3 DNA sequence: TGTGCCAGCAGTTTCGCCTCCGGGACAGGGTATAATTCACCCCTCCACTTT. Its translation: CASSFASGTGYNSPLHF.

This clone was counted between two and nine times. The rearrangement joins TRBV2 to TRBJ2-5; D is ambiguous. CDR3 length: 14 residues. Deletions cut 3 bases from V and 2 bases from J, with 10 bases between. Germline CDR1 reads SNHLY; CDR2 reads FYNNEI. The CDR3 reads CASSDGSGQETQYF. In DNA form, the CDR3 reads TGTGCCAGCAGTGATGGGTCAGGACAAGAGACCCAGTACTTC.

The chain links TRBV4-2 to TRBJ2-7; no firm D call. CDR3 length: 14 amino acids. The V end lost 1 base, the J end lost 4 bases, and 11 bases lay between the germline ends. The germline gives CDR1 LGHNA, CDR2 YNFKEQ. The CDR3 is CASSQGNSNYEQYF. The CDR3 DNA follows: TGTGCCAGCAGCCAAGGAAACAGTAATTACGAGCAGTACTTC.

Notes on this clone: One junction end disagrees with the germline gene, perhaps due to a read error. The chain links TRBV5-1 to TRBJ1-1, with 7 nucleotides matching TRBD1. Germline V gives CDR1 SGHRS, CDR2 YFSETQ. This CDR3 is built from 11 residues. Here the CDR3 reads CASSLGGQVTF. The CDR3 nucleotides read TGCGCCAGCAGCTTGGGAGGACAGGTAACCTTT.

This rearrangement joins TRBV7-7 to TRBJ2-2; perhaps TRBD1 as D (6 bases). The CDR3 consists of 16 residues. The germline V gene has CDR1 SSHAT and CDR2 FNYEAQ (reference sequence). The ends were cut back, 5 bases at V and 1 base at J, with 14 bases in the middle. For the CDR3, the DNA is TGTGCCAGCAGCCCCAGTGGGGGCGTGAACACCGGGGAGCTGTTTTTT. Protein: CASSPSGGVNTGELFF.

This clone was seen only once. This chain links TRBV15 with TRBJ1-5, with 8 bases aligning to TRBD1. J gave up 6 bases and V 5 bases, and 12 bases lay outside the gene matches. The CDR3 sequence is 16 residues long. Germline lookup yields CDR1 LNHNV and CDR2 YYDKDF (reference sequence). The CDR3 protein is CATSRDRTGLLQPQHF. CDR3 DNA sequence: TGTGCCACCAGCCGCGACAGGACAGGGCTACTTCAGCCCCAGCATTTT.

CDR3 sequence: CASSLLGTNQETQYF. In DNA, the CDR3 is TGTGCCAGCAGCTTACTCGGGACTAACCAAGAGACCCAGTACTTC. V usage is TRBV7-2 and J usage is TRBJ2-5; TRBD2 agrees at 7 bases. Germline CDR1 and CDR2: SGHTA and FQGNSA. V lost 2 bases to trimming and J lost 0 bases; unmatched junction nucleotides: 3. The CDR3 covers 15 residues.

This chain joins TRBV4-1 and TRBJ2-7; D not resolved. Trimming took 2 bases from V and 6 from J, leaving 8 bases between them. In germline, CDR1 is MGHRA, CDR2 YSYEKL. This CDR3 has 12 residues. The CDR3 sequence is CASSQIAGEQYF. CDR3 sequence (DNA): TGCGCCAGCAGCCAAATTGCAGGCGAGCAGTACTTC.

This clone occurred once. V and J are TRBV2 and TRBJ2-1; 9 bases are shared with TRBD1. J gave up 4 bases and V 6 bases, and 7 bases lay outside the gene matches. CDR3 length equals 15 residues. The germline V gene has CDR1 SNHLY and CDR2 FYNNEI. CDR3 sequence: CASRADRGSYNEQFF. DNA for the CDR3: TGTGCCAGCAGGGCAGACAGGGGGTCGTACAATGAGCAGTTCTTC. Based on the CDR3 plus reference TRBV2 and TRBJ2-1, the full variable domain is EPEVTQTPSHQVTQMGQEVILRCVPISNHLYFYWYRQILGQKVEFLVSFYNNEISEKSEIFDDQFSVERPDGSNFTLKIRSTKLEDSAMYFCASRADRGSYNEQFFGPGTRLTVL.

This clone showed up just once. The chain employs TRBV6-1 and TRBJ1-1; weak D call: TRBD1 (5 bases). From germline, CDR1 is MNHNS and CDR2 SASEGT. The CDR3 sequence is 16 residues long. The V end was cut by 4 bases, the J end by 0 bases, with 15 bases between. CDR3 DNA sequence: TGTGCCAGCAGTGCCGGACCACAGGCCCTGAACACTGAAGCTTTCTTT. Its translation: CASSAGPQALNTEAFF.

This chain connects TRBV5-6 to TRBJ2-1, with TRBD1 identical over 10 bases. The V gene end was trimmed by 2 bases and the J gene end by 3 bases; junction bases not matched to a gene: 2. The CDR3 loop spans 15 amino acids. CDR1 and CDR2 from the germline V gene are SGHDT and YYEEEE. CDR3 nucleotides: TGTGCCAGCAGCTTCTGGGACAGGGGCTACAATGAGCAGTTCTTC. Protein product: CASSFWDRGYNEQFF.

The J gene is TRBJ2-7, the V gene TRBV6-1; D perhaps matches TRBD1 (5 bases). Germline loops: CDR1 MNHNS, CDR2 SASEGT. CDR3 length: 14 residues. V was cut by 2 bases and J by 3 bases, with 11 bases left in between. The CDR3 DNA sequence: TGTGCCAGCAGTGAATCGTTGACAGACTACGAGCAGTACTTC. It yields the protein CASSESLTDYEQYF.

The rearrangement links TRBV19 to TRBJ2-1; a weak D match, TRBD1 (5 bases). The V and J ends lost 7 bases and 8 bases respectively, with 12 bases between them. The CDR3 spans 12 residues. The germline V gene encodes CDR1 LNHDA and CDR2 SQIVND (reference sequence). CDR3 protein: CASKPQGYEQFF. DNA for the CDR3: TGTGCCAGTAAACCCCAGGGCTATGAGCAGTTCTTC.

This chain connects TRBV19 to TRBJ1-1; D is ambiguous. Trimming removed 0 bases at V and 1 base at J, with 9 bases between. This CDR3 spans 15 amino acids. Per germline, CDR1 LNHDA and CDR2 SQIVND (reference sequence). The CDR3 region has the DNA TGTGCCAGTAGTATAGATCGCGGCAGGAACACTGAAGCTTTCTTT. Protein sequence: CASSIDRGRNTEAFF.

The gene calls are TRBV7-9 and TRBJ2-7; 7 bases map to TRBD1. Germline trimming cut 5 bases from V and 5 bases from J; bases unmatched to any gene: 6. This CDR3 is built from 13 residues. Germline V lookup: CDR1 SEHNR, CDR2 FQNEAQ (reference sequence). In DNA, the CDR3 is TGTGCCAGCAGCCCAAGGGGACAGAACGAGCAGTACTTC. Encoded protein: CASSPRGQNEQYF.

The V call is TRBV7-6, the J call TRBJ2-3; 11 bases map to TRBD2. This CDR3 has 17 amino acids. Germline V gene data show CDR1 as SGHVS and CDR2 as FNYEAQ. The V segment lost 2 bases and the J segment 1 base; nucleotides outside the gene matches: 5. The CDR3 loop is CASSLRLAGGRTDTQYF. The CDR3 DNA reads TGTGCCAGCAGCTTACGGCTAGCGGGGGGACGCACAGATACGCAGTATTTT.